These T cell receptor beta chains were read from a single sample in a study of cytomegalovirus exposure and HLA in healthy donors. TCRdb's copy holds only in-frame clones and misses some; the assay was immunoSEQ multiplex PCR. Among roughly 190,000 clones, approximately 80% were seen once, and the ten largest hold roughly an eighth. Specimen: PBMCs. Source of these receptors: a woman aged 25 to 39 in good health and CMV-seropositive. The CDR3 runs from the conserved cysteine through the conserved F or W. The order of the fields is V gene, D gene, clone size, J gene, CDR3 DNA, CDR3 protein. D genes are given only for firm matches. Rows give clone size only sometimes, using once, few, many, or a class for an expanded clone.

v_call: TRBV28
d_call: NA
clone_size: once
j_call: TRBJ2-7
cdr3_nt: TGTGCCAGCCGCAGGGTTTACGAGCAGTACTTC
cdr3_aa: CASRRVYEQYF

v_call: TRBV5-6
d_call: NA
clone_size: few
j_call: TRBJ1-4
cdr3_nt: TGTGCCAGCAGCTTGCCCGGGATCGATGAAAAACTGTTTTTT
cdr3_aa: CASSLPGIDEKLFF

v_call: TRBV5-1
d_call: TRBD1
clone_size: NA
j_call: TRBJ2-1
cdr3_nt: TGCGCCAGCGCCGGGACAGAAGACAATGAGCAGTTCTTC
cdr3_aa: CASAGTEDNEQFF

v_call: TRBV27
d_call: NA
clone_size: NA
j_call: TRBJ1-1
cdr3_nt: TGTGCCAGCAGTTTATCGTTTCAGGGGACCACTGAAGCTTTCTTT
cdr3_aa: CASSLSFQGTTEAFF

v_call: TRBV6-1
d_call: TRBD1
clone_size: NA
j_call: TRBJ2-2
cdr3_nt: TGTGCCAGCTGGGACAGGGGGTCGGCCGGGGAGCTGTTTTTT
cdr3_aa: CASWDRGSAGELFF

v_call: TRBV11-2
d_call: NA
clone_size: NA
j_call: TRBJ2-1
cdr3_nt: TGTGCCAGCAGCTTGACAGTCTCCTACAATGAGCAGTTCTTC
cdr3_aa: CASSLTVSYNEQFF

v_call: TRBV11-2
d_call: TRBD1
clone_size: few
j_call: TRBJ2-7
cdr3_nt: TGTGCCAGCAGCCCTAGGGACAGGGGGTACGAGCAGTACTTC
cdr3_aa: CASSPRDRGYEQYF

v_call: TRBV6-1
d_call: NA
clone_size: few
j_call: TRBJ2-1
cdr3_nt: TGTGCCAGCAGTGATCCCCCAGGGGCGGGAGTCAATGAGCAGTTCTTC
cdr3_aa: CASSDPPGAGVNEQFF

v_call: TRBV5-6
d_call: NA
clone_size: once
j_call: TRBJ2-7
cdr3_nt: TGTGCCAGCAGCTTGGATCTGGGGCCCCACGAGCAGTACTTC
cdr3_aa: CASSLDLGPHEQYF

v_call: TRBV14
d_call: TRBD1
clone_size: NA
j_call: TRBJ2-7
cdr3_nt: TGTGCCAGCAGCCAAGGGACAGGGGGTCTTCCCTACGAGCAGTACTTC
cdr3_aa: CASSQGTGGLPYEQYF

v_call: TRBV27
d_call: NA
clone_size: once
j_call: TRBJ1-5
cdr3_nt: TGTGCCAGCAGCCTCCGCAGGGGCGGCAATCAGCCCCAGCATTTT
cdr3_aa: CASSLRRGGNQPQHF

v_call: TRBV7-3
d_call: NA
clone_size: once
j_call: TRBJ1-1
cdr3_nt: TGTGCCAGCAGCTTGGAGGGCGGGGGCACTGAAGCTTTCTTT
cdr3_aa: CASSLEGGGTEAFF

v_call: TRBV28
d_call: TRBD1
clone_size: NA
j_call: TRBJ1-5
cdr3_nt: TGTGCCAGCAGTCCCGGGACAGATCCCAATCAGCCCCAGCATTTT
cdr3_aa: CASSPGTDPNQPQHF

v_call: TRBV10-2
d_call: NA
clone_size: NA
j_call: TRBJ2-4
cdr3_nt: TGCGCCAGCTCTGAAGGCGGGACCGAGGAAAACATTCAGTACTTC
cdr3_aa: CASSEGGTEENIQYF

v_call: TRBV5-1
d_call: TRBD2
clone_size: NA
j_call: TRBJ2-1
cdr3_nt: TGCGCCAGCAGCTCACTAGCGGCGGATGAGCAGTTCTTC
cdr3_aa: CASSSLAADEQFF

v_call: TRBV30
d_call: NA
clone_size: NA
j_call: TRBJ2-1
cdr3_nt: TGTGCCTGGAGTTTTAAAGCGTCGAATGAGCAGTTCTTC
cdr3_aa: CAWSFKASNEQFF

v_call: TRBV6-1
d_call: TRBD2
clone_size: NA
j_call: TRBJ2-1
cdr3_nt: TGTGCCAGCCTAGCGGGGAATGAGCAGTTCTTC
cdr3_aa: CASLAGNEQFF

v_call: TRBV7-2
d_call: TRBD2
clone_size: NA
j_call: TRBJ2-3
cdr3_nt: TGTGCCAGCAGCCTCACTAGCGGGACATATACGCAGTATTTT
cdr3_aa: CASSLTSGTYTQYF

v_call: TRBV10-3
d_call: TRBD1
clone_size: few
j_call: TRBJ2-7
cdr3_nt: TGTGCCATCAGTGAGTCGTTGGGACAGCCCCACTACGAGCAGTACTTC
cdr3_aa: CAISESLGQPHYEQYF

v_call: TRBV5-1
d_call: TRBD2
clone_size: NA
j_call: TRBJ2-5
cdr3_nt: TGCGCCAGCAGTTACACCCCTATAGCGGGGGGGATCCAAGAGACCCAGTACTTC
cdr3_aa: CASSYTPIAGGIQETQYF

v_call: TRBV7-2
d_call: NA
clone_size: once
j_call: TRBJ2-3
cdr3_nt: TGTGCCAGCAGCCCACAGGGAAATACGCAGTATTTT
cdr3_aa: CASSPQGNTQYF

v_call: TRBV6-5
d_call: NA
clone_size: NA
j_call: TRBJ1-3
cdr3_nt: TGTGCCAGCAAATCTCTTGGAAACACCATATATTTT
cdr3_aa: CASKSLGNTIYF

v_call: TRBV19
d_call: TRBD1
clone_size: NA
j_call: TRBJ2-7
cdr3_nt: TGTGCCAGTAGCAGGACAGGGGGCCGTTACGAGCAGTACTTC
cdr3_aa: CASSRTGGRYEQYF

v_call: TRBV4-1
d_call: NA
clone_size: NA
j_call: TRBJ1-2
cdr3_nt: TGCGCCAGCAGCCATCCCCAAGGTAGGGGCCCCTTGGATGGCTACACCTTC
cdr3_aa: CASSHPQGRGPLDGYTF